The 18 T cell receptor beta chains below all came from one sample that was sequenced in a study of cytomegalovirus exposure and HLA in healthy donors. Primers: 60 Vbeta forward and 13 Jbeta reverse. Sequencing used immunoSEQ multiplex PCR; TCRdb keeps in-frame clones, though not all of them. The data show approximately 140,000 clones, approximately 82% seen once. Input material: PBMCs. The receptors shown here come from a man between 18 and 35 years old in good health and CMV-seropositive.

Remarks on this clone: This sample also contains other DNA sequences that code for the same CDR3. The J gene is TRBJ2-7, the V gene TRBV18; no reliable D call. V was clipped by 6 bases and J by 0 bases, with 6 bases between them. Germline CDR1 KGHSH, CDR2 LQKENI. The CDR3 extends over 12 amino acids. The CDR3 bases are TGTGCCAGCTCGTCGAGCTCCTACGAGCAGTACTTC. Translating gives CASSSSSYEQYF.

The V and J genes are TRBV6-6 and TRBJ2-3; D perhaps matches TRBD1 (6 bases). Trimming removed 6 bases at V and 6 bases at J, with 22 bases between. This CDR3 has 16 amino acids. Germline V gene data show CDR1 as MNHNY and CDR2 as SVGAGI (reference sequence). CDR3 loop: CASRKPDGAGEDTQYF. Written as DNA, the CDR3 is TGTGCCAGCAGAAAGCCGGACGGAGCAGGGGAGGATACGCAGTATTTT.

This clone was picked up one time. The V gene is TRBV18, the J gene TRBJ1-3, with 9 nucleotides matching TRBD1. The V and J ends lost 3 bases and 2 bases, in that order; junction bases with no gene match: 8. Germline loops: CDR1 KGHSH, CDR2 LQKENI. This CDR3 spans 17 amino acids. As DNA, the CDR3 is TGTGCCAGCTCACCGACCGGGACAGGGAGAACTGGAAACACCATATATTTT. It specifies CASSPTGTGRTGNTIYF.

This clone was detected only once. The V and J genes are TRBV14 and TRBJ2-1; TRBD1 might be the D (6 bases). Trimming cost V 4 bases and J 11 bases, with 15 bases left between them. The CDR3 has 13 residues. Per germline, CDR1 SGHDN and CDR2 FVKESK. The CDR3 bases are TGTGCCAGCAGCCGAACCGTACAGGGAAAGCAGTTCTTC. It translates to CASSRTVQGKQFF. The full variable domain, in which reference TRBV14 and TRBJ2-1 provide the parts outside the CDR3, is EAGVTQFPSHSVIEKGQTVTLRCDPISGHDNLYWYRRVMGKEIKFLLHFVKESKQDESGMPNNRFLAERTGGTYSTLKVQPAELEDSGVYFCASSRTVQGKQFFGPGTRLTVL.

The chain employs TRBV5-1 and TRBJ1-3, with D possibly TRBD1 on 5 matching bases. Trimming stripped 6 bases from V and 1 base from J, with 11 bases between. Germline V gene lookup returns CDR1 SGHRS and CDR2 YFSETQ. The CDR3 runs to 14 residues. The chain's CDR3 is CASTFGGSGNTIYF. The CDR3 nucleotides are TGCGCCAGCACCTTCGGGGGGTCTGGAAACACCATATATTTT.

V is TRBV6-5 and J is TRBJ1-1; D perhaps matches TRBD1 (5 bases). This CDR3 contains 16 residues. Germline V gene sequence: CDR1 MNHEY, CDR2 SVGAGI. With 0 bases removed from V and 5 bases from J, the gap between germline ends came to 16 bases. The CDR3 here is CASSYSRRGSGTEAFF. The DNA of the CDR3 is TGTGCCAGCAGTTACTCAAGGAGGGGCTCAGGGACTGAAGCTTTCTTT.

There are a few counts of this clone. The chain has TRBV27 and TRBJ2-7, with D possibly matching TRBD2 (6 bases). Germline-derived CDR1 and CDR2 are MNHEY and SMNVEV (reference sequence). The CDR3 extends over 14 amino acids. V dropped 8 bases and J dropped 6 bases, with 20 bases sitting between them. This CDR3 is CASYKDARAGEQYF. The CDR3 DNA sequence: TGTGCCAGCTACAAGGATGCCCGAGCGGGCGAGCAGTACTTC.

This clone was detected once. The V and J genes are TRBV28 and TRBJ2-7, with D possibly matching TRBD1 (5 bases). Germline V gene data show CDR1 as MDHEN and CDR2 as SYDVKM. The CDR3 has 13 residues. The V end lost 6 bases, the J end lost 0 bases, and 9 bases lay between the germline ends. This chain's CDR3 is CASSSTVSYEQYF. The CDR3 DNA reads as TGTGCCAGCAGCTCGACAGTCTCCTACGAGCAGTACTTC.

The chain is built from TRBV29-1 and TRBJ2-7, with D perhaps TRBD1 (5 bases). This CDR3 has 14 residues. Looked up from germline, CDR1 is SQVTM and CDR2 is ANQGSEA. Trimming stripped 0 bases from V and 12 bases from J, with 21 bases between. The CDR3: CSVEDAAGKGNRYF. The CDR3 DNA reads TGCAGCGTTGAAGATGCGGCAGGGAAGGGGAATCGGTACTTC.

The V gene is TRBV6-5, the J gene TRBJ2-7; D possibly corresponds to TRBD2 (5 bases). Germline V gene sequence: CDR1 MNHEY, CDR2 SVGAGI. This CDR3 region has 11 residues. Trimming removed 6 bases at V and 11 bases at J, with 14 bases between. Written as DNA, the CDR3 is TGTGCCAGCAGACTGGATTTGGAGGAGTACTTC. Its protein product is CASRLDLEEYF.

This clone was counted between two and nine times. The chain is built from TRBV27 and TRBJ2-3, with D hard to call. Per the germline V gene, CDR1 is MNHEY and CDR2 is SMNVEV (reference sequence). Trimming removed 8 bases at V and 0 bases at J, with 12 bases between. CDR3 size: 14 residues. Written as DNA, the CDR3 is TGTGCCAGCCGCACCTTAACTAGCACAGATACGCAGTATTTT. Translation gives CASRTLTSTDTQYF.

This rearrangement joins TRBV7-9 to TRBJ1-4; D unresolved. The CDR3 contains 16 residues. Trimming removed 5 bases from V and 1 base from J, with 14 bases in between. The germline V gene has CDR1 SEHNR and CDR2 FQNEAQ (reference sequence). As DNA, the CDR3 is TGTGCCAGCAGCACTTCGGCGGGCAGAACTAATGAAAAACTGTTTTTT. This codes for CASSTSAGRTNEKLFF.

Of note for this clone: This CDR3 fails to terminate in the conserved phenylalanine or tryptophan, so it likely reflects a read error. This chain joins TRBV5-1 and TRBJ1-1, with a weak D call TRBD1 (6 bases). Germline V CDR1 and CDR2: SGHRS, YFSETQ. V was clipped by 2 bases and J by 6 bases, with 14 bases between them. This CDR3 contains 14 residues. The DNA of the CDR3 is TGCGCCAGCAGCTTAATTACAGGGAGGGCTGAAGCTTTCTCT. Translated, it gives CASSLITGRAEAFS.

The rearrangement joins TRBV4-1 to TRBJ2-7; 10 nucleotides match TRBD2. The CDR3 loop spans 16 amino acids. Germline V gene data show CDR1 as MGHRA and CDR2 as YSYEKL. The V segment lost 0 bases and the J segment 3 bases; nucleotides outside the gene matches: 5. This CDR3 is CASSQDEREGSYEQYF. The CDR3 DNA follows: TGCGCCAGCAGCCAAGATGAGCGGGAGGGAAGCTACGAGCAGTACTTC.

This clone was found once. The chain has TRBV7-9 and TRBJ2-3, with D possibly TRBD2 on 5 matching bases. This CDR3 comprises 16 residues. Trimming shortened V by 0 bases and J by 3 bases, and 13 bases separated the two germline ends. CDR1 and CDR2 from the germline V gene are SEHNR and FQNEAQ (reference sequence). CDR3 DNA sequence: TGTGCCAGCAGCTTAGCCGGCCCCCGAGGGACAGATACGCAGTATTTT. It encodes CASSLAGPRGTDTQYF.

V is TRBV29-1 and J is TRBJ2-7; the match to TRBD1 covers 9 bases. With V trimmed by 1 base and J by 4 bases, 8 bases remained unmatched. The length of the CDR3 is 15 residues. Germline CDR1 is SQVTM and CDR2 is ANQGSEA. In nucleotides, the CDR3 is TGCAGCGTTGAAGTGGGGGACAGGGCTCAATACGAGCAGTACTTC. As protein: CSVEVGDRAQYEQYF.

The chain recombines TRBV6-5 with TRBJ1-1; 7 nucleotides match TRBD1. Germline-derived CDR1 and CDR2 are MNHEY and SVGAGI. The trim removed 5 bases at V and 4 bases at J, leaving 7 bases unmatched. The CDR3 length is 14 residues. The CDR3 region is CASSQNRGGTEAFF. CDR3 DNA sequence: TGTGCCAGCAGTCAAAACAGGGGAGGCACTGAAGCTTTCTTT.

The chain employs TRBV6-5 and TRBJ1-3; 9 positions agree with TRBD1. The CDR3 loop spans 15 amino acids. J lost 3 bases, V lost 8 bases, and 8 bases had no gene match. Germline lookup yields CDR1 MNHEY and CDR2 SVGAGI. This CDR3 is CASGSDRGFGNTIYF. For the CDR3, the DNA is TGTGCCAGCGGAAGCGACAGGGGGTTTGGAAACACCATATATTTT.